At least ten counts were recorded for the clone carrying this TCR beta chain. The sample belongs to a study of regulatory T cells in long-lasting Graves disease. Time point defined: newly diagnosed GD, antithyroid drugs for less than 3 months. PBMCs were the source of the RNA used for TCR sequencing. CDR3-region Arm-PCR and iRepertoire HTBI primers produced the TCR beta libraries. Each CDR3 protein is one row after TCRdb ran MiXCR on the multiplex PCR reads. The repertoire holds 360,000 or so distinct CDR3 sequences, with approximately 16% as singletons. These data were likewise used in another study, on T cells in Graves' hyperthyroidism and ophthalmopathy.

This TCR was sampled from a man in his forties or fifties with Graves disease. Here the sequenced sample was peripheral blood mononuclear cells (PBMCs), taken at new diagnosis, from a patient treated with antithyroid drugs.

In DNA form, the CDR3 reads TGTGCCAGCAGCCAAGGATCCGTTTGGGGGAACACTGAAGCTTTCTTT. Protein product: CASSQGSVWGNTEAFF. This sequence joins TRBV4-2 and TRBJ1-1; D gene uncertain. Germline CDR1 LGHNA, CDR2 YNFKEQ. The CDR3 length is 16 residues. V lost 1 base and J 1 base, leaving 13 bases between the germline ends.